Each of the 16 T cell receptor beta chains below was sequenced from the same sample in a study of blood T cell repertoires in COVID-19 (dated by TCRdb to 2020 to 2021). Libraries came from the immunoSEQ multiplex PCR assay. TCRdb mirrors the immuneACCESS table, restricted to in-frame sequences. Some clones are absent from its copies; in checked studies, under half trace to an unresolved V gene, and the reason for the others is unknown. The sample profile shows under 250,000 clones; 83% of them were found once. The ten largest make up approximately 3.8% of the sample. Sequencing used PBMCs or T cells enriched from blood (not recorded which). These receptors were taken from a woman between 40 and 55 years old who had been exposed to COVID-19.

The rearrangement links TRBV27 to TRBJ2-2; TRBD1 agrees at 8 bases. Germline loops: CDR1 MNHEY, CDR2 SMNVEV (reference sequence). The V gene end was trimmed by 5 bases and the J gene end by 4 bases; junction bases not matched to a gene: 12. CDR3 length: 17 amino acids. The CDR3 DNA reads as TGTGCCAGCAGTCCAACTTGGGGGGACAGGACCACCGGGGAGCTGTTTTTT. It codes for CASSPTWGDRTTGELFF.

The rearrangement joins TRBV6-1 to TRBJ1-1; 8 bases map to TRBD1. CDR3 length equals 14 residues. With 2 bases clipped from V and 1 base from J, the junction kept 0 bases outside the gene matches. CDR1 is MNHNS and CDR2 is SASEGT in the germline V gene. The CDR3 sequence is CASSEQGANTEAFF. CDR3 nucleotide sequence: TGTGCCAGCAGTGAACAGGGGGCGAACACTGAAGCTTTCTTT.

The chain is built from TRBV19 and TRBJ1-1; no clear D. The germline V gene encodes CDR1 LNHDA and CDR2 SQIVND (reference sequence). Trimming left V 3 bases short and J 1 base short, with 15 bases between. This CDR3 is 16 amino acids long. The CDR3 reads CASSIDDNLGNTEAFF. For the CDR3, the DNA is TGTGCCAGTAGTATCGATGACAATCTGGGGAACACTGAAGCTTTCTTT.

The CDR3 region has the DNA TGTGCCAGCAGCCCTGGGGGGGGGCGAGAGACCCAGTACTTC. Its protein is CASSPGGGRETQYF. The chain joins TRBV7-9 to TRBJ2-5, with a weak D call TRBD2 (7 bases). Looked up from germline, CDR1 is SEHNR and CDR2 is FQNEAQ (reference sequence). V lost 5 bases to trimming and J lost 4 bases, with 14 bases between them. This CDR3 region has 14 residues.

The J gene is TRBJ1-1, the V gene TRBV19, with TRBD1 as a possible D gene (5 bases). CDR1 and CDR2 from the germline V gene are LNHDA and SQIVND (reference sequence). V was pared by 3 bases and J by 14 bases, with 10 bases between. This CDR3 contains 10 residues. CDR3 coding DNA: TGTGCCAGTAGTATGGGGGGGGTCTTCTTT. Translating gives CASSMGGVFF.

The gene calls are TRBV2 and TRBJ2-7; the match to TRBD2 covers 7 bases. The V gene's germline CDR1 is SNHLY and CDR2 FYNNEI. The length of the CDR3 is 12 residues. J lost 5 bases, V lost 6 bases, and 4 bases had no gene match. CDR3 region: CASRWGGNEQYF. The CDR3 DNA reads TGTGCCAGCAGGTGGGGGGGGAACGAGCAGTACTTC. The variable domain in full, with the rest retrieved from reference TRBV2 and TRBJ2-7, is EPEVTQTPSHQVTQMGQEVILRCVPISNHLYFYWYRQILGQKVEFLVSFYNNEISEKSEIFDDQFSVERPDGSNFTLKIRSTKLEDSAMYFCASRWGGNEQYFGPGTRLTVT.

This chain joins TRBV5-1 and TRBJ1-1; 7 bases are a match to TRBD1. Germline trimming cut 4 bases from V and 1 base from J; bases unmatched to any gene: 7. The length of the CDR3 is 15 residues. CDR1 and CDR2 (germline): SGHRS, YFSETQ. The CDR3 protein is CASSGGGAGNTEAFF. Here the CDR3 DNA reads TGCGCCAGCAGCGGAGGGGGCGCGGGGAACACTGAAGCTTTCTTT.

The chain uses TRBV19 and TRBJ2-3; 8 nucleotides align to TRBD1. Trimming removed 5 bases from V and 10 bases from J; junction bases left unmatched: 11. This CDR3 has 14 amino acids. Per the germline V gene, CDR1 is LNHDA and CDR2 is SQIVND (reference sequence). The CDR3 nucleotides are TGTGCCAGTAGTTACCAGGGGGCGATCCCGGCGCAGTATTTT. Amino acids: CASSYQGAIPAQYF.

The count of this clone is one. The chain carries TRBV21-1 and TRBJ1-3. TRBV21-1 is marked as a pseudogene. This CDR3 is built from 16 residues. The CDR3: CASSLAGGKAGNTIYF. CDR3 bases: TGTGCCAGCAGCCTCGCGGGAGGGAAAGCTGGAAACACCATATATTTT.

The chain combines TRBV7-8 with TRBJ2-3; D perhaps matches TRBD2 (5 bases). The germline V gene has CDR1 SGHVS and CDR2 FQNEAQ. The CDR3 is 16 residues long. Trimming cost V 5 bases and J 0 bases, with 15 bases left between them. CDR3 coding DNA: TGTGCCAGCAGCCCTCGGGGTAGTGTAAGCACAGATACGCAGTATTTT. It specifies CASSPRGSVSTDTQYF. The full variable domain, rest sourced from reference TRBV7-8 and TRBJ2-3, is GAGVSQSPRYKVAKRGQDVALRCDPISGHVSLFWYQQALGQGPEFLTYFQNEAQLDKSGLPSDRFFAERPEGSVSTLKIQRTQQEDSAVYLCASSPRGSVSTDTQYFGPGTRLTVL.

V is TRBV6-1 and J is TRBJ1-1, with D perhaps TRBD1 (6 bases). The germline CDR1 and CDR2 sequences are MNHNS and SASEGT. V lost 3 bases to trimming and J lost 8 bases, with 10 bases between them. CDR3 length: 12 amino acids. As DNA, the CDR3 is TGTGCCAGCAGTGAGGGACAAATAGAAGCTTTCTTT. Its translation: CASSEGQIEAFF.

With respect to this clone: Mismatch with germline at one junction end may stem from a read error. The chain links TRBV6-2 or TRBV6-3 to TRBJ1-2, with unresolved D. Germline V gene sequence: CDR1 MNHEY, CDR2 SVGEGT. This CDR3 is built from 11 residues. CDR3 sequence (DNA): TGTGCCAGCAGTCTCCCGGGCGGGAAGGTTTTC. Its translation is CASSLPGGKVF.

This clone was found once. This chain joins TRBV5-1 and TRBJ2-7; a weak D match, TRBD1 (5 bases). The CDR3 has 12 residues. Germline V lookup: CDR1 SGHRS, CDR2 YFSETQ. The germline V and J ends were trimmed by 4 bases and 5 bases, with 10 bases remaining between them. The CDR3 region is CASSLSRDEQYF. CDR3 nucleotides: TGCGCCAGCAGCCTCTCCAGGGACGAGCAGTACTTC.

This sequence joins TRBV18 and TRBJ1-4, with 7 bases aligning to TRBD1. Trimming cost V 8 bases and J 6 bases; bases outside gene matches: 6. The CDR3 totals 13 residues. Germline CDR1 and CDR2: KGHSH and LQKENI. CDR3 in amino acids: CASRQGVDEKLFF. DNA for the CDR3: TGTGCCAGCCGACAGGGTGTGGATGAAAAACTGTTTTTT.

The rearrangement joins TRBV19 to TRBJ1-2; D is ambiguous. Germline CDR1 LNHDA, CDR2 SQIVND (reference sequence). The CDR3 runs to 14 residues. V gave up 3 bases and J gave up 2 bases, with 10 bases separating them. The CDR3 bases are TGTGCCAGTAGTATCTTTAACGGGAACTATGGCTACACCTTC. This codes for CASSIFNGNYGYTF.

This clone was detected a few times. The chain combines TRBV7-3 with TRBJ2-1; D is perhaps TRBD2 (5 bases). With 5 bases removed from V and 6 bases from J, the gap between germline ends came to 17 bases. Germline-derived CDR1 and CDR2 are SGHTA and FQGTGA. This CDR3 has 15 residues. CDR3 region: CASSLMSGFGNEQFF. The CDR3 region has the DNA TGTGCCAGCAGCCTAATGTCGGGGTTCGGCAATGAGCAGTTCTTC.